A selection of T cell receptor beta chains follows, all from one sample in a study of human T cells and chemical hapten exposure. MiXCR, run by TCRdb on the RACE reads, gives a single entry per CDR3 protein. The profile shows around 380,000 distinct CDR3 sequences, around 5.5% of them singletons. This sample comprised whole blood, obtained in connection with sensitization to the hapten diphenylcyclopropenone (DPC). These receptors were collected from a woman aged 18 to 35 with alopecia areata. Some clones in this sample may be carry-over from other donors' samples. Both conserved end residues are part of each CDR3. A D gene is named only where the DNA matches it firmly. Clone sizes are given selectively: once, few, many, or a class where the clone is expanded.

J: TRBJ2-2
V: TRBV3-1
D: TRBD2
size: many
CDR3: CASSRYSPERGRRNTGELFF
DNA: TGTGCCAGCAGCCGATACTCACCAGAGCGGGGGCGGAGGAACACCGGGGAGCTGTTTTTT

J: TRBJ2-1
V: TRBV20-1
D: .
size: many
CDR3: CSATKVGTYAYNEQFF
DNA: TGCAGTGCTACCAAAGTCGGGACTTACGCCTACAATGAGCAGTTCTTC

J: TRBJ1-1
V: TRBV5-6
D: .
size: .
CDR3: CASSSRYSGMNTEAFF
DNA: TGTGCCAGCAGCTCCCGGTATTCCGGGATGAACACTGAAGCTTTCTTT

J: TRBJ2-4
V: TRBV7-9
D: TRBD2
size: few
CDR3: CASSFGLAGNQYF
DNA: TGTGCCAGCAGCTTTGGACTAGCGGGGAATCAGTACTTC

J: TRBJ2-3
V: TRBV28
D: TRBD1
size: few
CDR3: CASSLSRDREMNTQYF
DNA: TGTGCCAGCAGTTTATCCCGGGACAGGGAGATGAATACGCAGTATTTT

J: TRBJ2-3
V: TRBV20-1
D: TRBD1
size: .
CDR3: CSAPPQGQMTDTQYF
DNA: TGCAGTGCTCCCCCCCAGGGACAGATGACAGATACGCAGTATTTT

J: TRBJ1-6
V: TRBV5-1
D: .
size: few
CDR3: CASSPPPGLTVYNSPLHF
DNA: TGCGCCAGCAGCCCTCCTCCGGGCCTCACAGTTTATAATTCACCCCTCCACTTT

J: TRBJ2-3
V: TRBV5-1
D: .
size: few
CDR3: CASSFGTSSTDTQYF
DNA: TGCGCCAGCAGCTTTGGGACCTCTAGCACAGATACGCAGTATTTT

J: TRBJ1-1
V: TRBV4-1
D: TRBD1
size: many
CDR3: CASSGPRTGLWAFF
DNA: TGCGCCAGCAGCGGGCCGAGGACAGGGTTATGGGCTTTCTTT

J: TRBJ1-5
V: TRBV12-5
D: .
size: few
CDR3: CASGSLGGSNQPQHF
DNA: TGTGCTAGTGGTTCGCTTGGGGGTAGCAATCAGCCCCAGCATTTT

J: TRBJ1-5
V: TRBV12-3/TRBV12-4
D: .
size: many
CDR3: CASSLDPNQPQHF
DNA: TGTGCCAGCAGTTTAGATCCGAATCAGCCCCAGCATTTT

J: TRBJ1-5
V: TRBV6-5
D: .
size: few
CDR3: CASSYGGAWPQHF
DNA: TGTGCCAGCAGTTATGGGGGGGCTTGGCCCCAGCATTTT

J: TRBJ2-5
V: TRBV12-3/TRBV12-4
D: .
size: .
CDR3: CASSFGQFEETQYF
DNA: TGTGCCAGCAGTTTTGGACAATTCGAAGAGACCCAGTACTTC

J: TRBJ2-1
V: TRBV12-2
D: .
size: .
CDR3: CASRFRGLAGQFF
DNA: TGTGCAAGTCGCTTTAGAGGACTAGCGGGGCAGTTCTTC

J: TRBJ2-7
V: TRBV6-5
D: .
size: .
CDR3: CASRLLGGGGDEQYF
DNA: TGTGCCAGCAGACTTCTAGGGGGCGGGGGTGACGAGCAGTACTTC

J: TRBJ1-5
V: TRBV2
D: .
size: few
CDR3: CASSDIVRGQPQHF
DNA: TGTGCCAGCAGTGATATCGTCCGGGGTCAGCCCCAGCATTTT

J: TRBJ2-7
V: TRBV4-3
D: TRBD1
size: .
CDR3: CASSQDLVPGTGSYEQYF
DNA: TGCGCCAGCAGCCAAGATCTGGTACCCGGGACAGGATCCTACGAGCAGTACTTC

J: TRBJ1-3
V: TRBV7-8
D: TRBD1
size: many
CDR3: CASSLDRASGNTIYF
DNA: TGTGCCAGCAGCTTGGACAGGGCCTCTGGAAACACCATATATTTT

J: TRBJ1-4
V: TRBV20-1
D: TRBD1
size: many
CDR3: CSAPPLLGGNLGDKLFF
DNA: TGCAGTGCCCCCCCCCTTTTAGGGGGCAACCTTGGGGATAAACTGTTTTTT

J: TRBJ2-5
V: TRBV7-2
D: .
size: many
CDR3: CASSLARRQTETQYF
DNA: TGTGCCAGCAGCTTAGCGCGAAGACAGACAGAGACCCAGTACTTC

J: TRBJ2-2
V: TRBV9
D: .
size: .
CDR3: CASSPQTGNTGELFF
DNA: TGTGCCAGCAGCCCCCAGACAGGGAACACCGGGGAGCTGTTTTTT

J: TRBJ1-2
V: TRBV27
D: .
size: .
CDR3: CASSLTATLNYGYTF
DNA: TGTGCCAGCAGTTTAACGGCTACCCTTAACTATGGCTACACCTTC

J: TRBJ1-4
V: TRBV7-8
D: .
size: .
CDR3: CASSSLRGPTNEKLFF
DNA: TGTGCCAGCAGCTCCCTCAGGGGACCAACTAATGAAAAACTGTTTTTT

J: TRBJ2-3
V: TRBV28
D: .
size: few
CDR3: CASRGSDNLYTQYF
DNA: TGTGCCAGCCGAGGGTCCGATAACTTGTATACGCAGTATTTT

J: TRBJ1-1
V: TRBV10-3
D: .
size: few
CDR3: CAISPTGREEAFF
DNA: TGTGCCATCAGTCCTACCGGACGCGAGGAAGCTTTCTTT

J: TRBJ2-5
V: TRBV6-5
D: TRBD2
size: many
CDR3: CASSYAGGVTQYF
DNA: TGTGCCAGCAGTTACGCGGGGGGAGTGACCCAGTACTTC

J: TRBJ2-6
V: TRBV2
D: .
size: .
CDR3: CASSGQATGANVLTF
DNA: TGTGCCAGCAGTGGACAGGCCACTGGGGCCAACGTCCTGACTTTC

J: TRBJ2-7
V: TRBV25-1
D: TRBD1
size: few
CDR3: CASSAGTVSYEQYF
DNA: TGTGCCAGCAGTGCAGGGACAGTAAGTTACGAGCAGTACTTC

J: TRBJ1-5
V: TRBV18
D: .
size: many
CDR3: CASSPSPSRGSQPQHF
DNA: TGTGCCAGCTCACCGTCACCTTCCAGGGGAAGCCAGCCCCAGCATTTT

J: TRBJ2-6
V: TRBV28
D: TRBD1
size: .
CDR3: CASSGDREIGANVLTF
DNA: TGTGCCAGCAGTGGGGACAGGGAAATCGGGGCCAACGTCCTGACTTTC

J: TRBJ1-2
V: TRBV13
D: .
size: .
CDR3: CASSLGGGQDALYGYTF
DNA: TGTGCCAGCAGCTTAGGAGGGGGGCAGGATGCACTATATGGCTACACCTTC

J: TRBJ1-5
V: TRBV12-3/TRBV12-4
D: .
size: many
CDR3: CASSGNSNQPQHF
DNA: TGTGCCAGCAGTGGAAATAGCAATCAGCCCCAGCATTTT

J: TRBJ1-4
V: TRBV6-2/TRBV6-3
D: .
size: few
CDR3: CASSYLREKLFF
DNA: TGTGCCAGCAGTTACCTTCGAGAAAAACTGTTTTTT

J: TRBJ1-5
V: TRBV7-2
D: .
size: many
CDR3: CASSLESNQPQHF
DNA: TGTGCCAGCAGCTTAGAAAGCAATCAGCCCCAGCATTTT

J: TRBJ2-3
V: TRBV10-3
D: TRBD2
size: .
CDR3: CASSIAGGPTDTQYF
DNA: TGTGCCAGCTCCATAGCGGGGGGCCCCACAGATACGCAGTATTTT

J: TRBJ1-2
V: TRBV5-6
D: TRBD1
size: .
CDR3: CASSLPGTVNYGYTF
DNA: TGTGCCAGCAGCTTACCGGGGACAGTTAACTATGGCTACACCTTC

J: TRBJ1-6
V: TRBV7-2
D: .
size: many
CDR3: CASSLEPGSPLHF
DNA: TGTGCCAGCAGCTTAGAACCGGGCTCACCCCTCCACTTT

J: TRBJ2-3
V: TRBV7-2
D: TRBD2
size: .
CDR3: CASSETSGNTQYF
DNA: TGTGCCAGCAGCGAAACTAGCGGGAATACGCAGTATTTT

J: TRBJ2-1
V: TRBV28
D: .
size: many
CDR3: CASSFSNEQFF
DNA: TGTGCCAGCAGTTTTAGCAATGAGCAGTTCTTC

J: TRBJ2-7
V: TRBV5-1
D: TRBD1
size: many
CDR3: CASSLNDRAYEQYF
DNA: TGCGCCAGCAGCTTGAATGACAGGGCCTACGAGCAGTACTTC

J: TRBJ1-6
V: TRBV18
D: .
size: many
CDR3: CASSLDPPNSPLHF
DNA: TGTGCCAGCTCCCTCGACCCTCCTAATTCACCCCTCCACTTT

J: TRBJ1-2
V: TRBV18
D: .
size: .
CDR3: CASSPPNTDGYTF
DNA: TGTGCCAGCTCACCACCAAACACGGATGGCTACACCTTC